The entry below describes one T cell receptor beta chain. Its antigen is not identified. The data belong to a study of memory CD4+ T cells and cytomegalovirus serostatus. Whole-study results and caveats: Repertoires predicted CMV serostatus with median bootstrapped AUC of approximately 0.94. CD4+ memory repertoires contained about 40% of the roughly 150 reported CMV TCRbeta sequences.

Authors' analysis steps: Out-of-frame sequences were removed, leaving 2,000,000 or so distinct TCRbeta sequences. The method was immunoSEQ multiplex PCR; TCRdb's version includes in-frame clones alone and lacks a portion of them. Clone size and V and J calls were adopted from that table, with D and trimming inferred from the DNA. The table lists tens of thousands of clones, roughly 81% of them singletons. Single viable CD3+CD4+CD8-CD45RO+ cells were sorted as the memory CD4+ T cells. The sequenced sample was memory CD4+ T cells from blood. This TCR was sampled from an adult in good health and CMV-seronegative.

CDR3 in amino acids: CAITAGLESIYEQYF. DNA for the CDR3: TGTGCCATCACCGCGGGCCTTGAGAGCATCTACGAGCAGTACTTC. The chain employs TRBV10-3 and TRBJ2-7; D is possibly TRBD2 (5 bases). Germline values: CDR1 ENHRY, CDR2 SYGVKD. The CDR3 extends over 15 amino acids. V was shortened by 7 bases and J by 3 bases, with 19 bases between the two germline ends.